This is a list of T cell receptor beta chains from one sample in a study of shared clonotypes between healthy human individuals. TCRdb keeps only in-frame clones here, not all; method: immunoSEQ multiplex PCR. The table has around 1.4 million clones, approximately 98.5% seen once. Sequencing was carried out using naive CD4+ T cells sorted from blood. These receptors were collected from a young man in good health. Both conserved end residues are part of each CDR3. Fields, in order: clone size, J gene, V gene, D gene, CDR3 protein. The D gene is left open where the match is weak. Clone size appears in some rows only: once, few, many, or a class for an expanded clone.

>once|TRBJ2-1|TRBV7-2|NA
CASSSRTVRTYNEQFF
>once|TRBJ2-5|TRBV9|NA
CASSVDPDRETQYF
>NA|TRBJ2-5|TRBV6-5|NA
CASSYRSGAFQETQYF
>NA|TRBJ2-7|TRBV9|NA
CASSVGGERYEQYF
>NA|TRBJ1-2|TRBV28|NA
CASSPNYGYTF
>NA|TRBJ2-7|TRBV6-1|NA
CASSGILLEQYF
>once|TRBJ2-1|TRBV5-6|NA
CASSHDPPRGNEQFF
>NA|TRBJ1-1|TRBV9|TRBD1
CASSSSLTGTTLGAFF
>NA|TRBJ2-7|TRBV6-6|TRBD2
CASSYSAGSGIYEQYF
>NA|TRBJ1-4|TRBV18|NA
CASSPRGRNEKLFF
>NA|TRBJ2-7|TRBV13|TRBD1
CASSPGQGYEQYF
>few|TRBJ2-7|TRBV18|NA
CASSPSSYEQYF
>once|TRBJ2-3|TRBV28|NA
CASRVTDTQYF
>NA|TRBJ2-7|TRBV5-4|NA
CASSLMGSGPSYEQYF
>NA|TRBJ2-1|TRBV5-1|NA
CASSLSPSSYNEQFF
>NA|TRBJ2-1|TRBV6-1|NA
CASSETSSYNEQFF
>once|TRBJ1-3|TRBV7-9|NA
CASTRGSSGNTIYF
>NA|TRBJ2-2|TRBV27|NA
CASSPLPEAGELFF
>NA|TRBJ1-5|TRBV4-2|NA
CASSQGAYSNQPQHF
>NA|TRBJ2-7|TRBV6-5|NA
CANRRFGGRSYEQYF
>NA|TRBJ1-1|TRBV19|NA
CASSIRAPAGGRTEAFF
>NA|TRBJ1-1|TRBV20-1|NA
CSARQNTEAFF
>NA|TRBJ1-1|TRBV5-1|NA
CASSLATGTFGAFF
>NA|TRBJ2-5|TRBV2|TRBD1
CASSDPGQVAVTQYF
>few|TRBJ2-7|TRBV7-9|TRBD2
CASSWGLAGDRYEQYF
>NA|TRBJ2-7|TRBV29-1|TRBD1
CSVERGLGTGGYPSYEQYF
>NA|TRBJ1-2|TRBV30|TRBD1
CAWRETGADGYTF
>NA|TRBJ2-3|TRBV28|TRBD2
CASSIAGVYTDTQYF
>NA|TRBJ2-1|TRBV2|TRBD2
CASSERTSGSYNEQFF
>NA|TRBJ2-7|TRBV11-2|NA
CASSYGPVSYEQYF
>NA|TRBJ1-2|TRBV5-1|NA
CASSIEGPPAFYGYTF
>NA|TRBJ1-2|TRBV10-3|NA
CAISVGGLGYTF
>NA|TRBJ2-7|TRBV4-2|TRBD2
CASSQWGGASGSYEQYF
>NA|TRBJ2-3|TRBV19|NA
CASSAAGSSPTDTQYF